This record looks at one TCR beta chain sequence and its context. Its cognate antigen is unknown. These data originate in a study of T cell responses to AZD1222 COVID-19 vaccine. Study-level findings and limits: Of spike-specific TCRs, nearly half reportedly target regions left unmutated in variants. Females made up more of the donors, who were largely white British, and clonal diversity may have come out too low.

Produced via immunoSEQ multiplex PCR; TCRdb's table is partial and in-frame only. The sample yields about 78,000 clones, roughly 85% seen once. The CDR3 length is 16 residues. V dropped 8 bases and J dropped 2 bases, with 19 bases sitting between them. Germline V gene data show CDR1 as MNHEY and CDR2 as SMNVEV (reference sequence). The TCR comes from an adult in good health. The chain employs TRBV27 and TRBJ2-1; possibly TRBD1 for D (5 bases). Sequenced material: peripheral blood, taken on day 0 of AZD1222 vaccination. The CDR3 bases are TGTGCCAGCCGCGTAGGGGCAGACAATACCTACAATGAGCAGTTCTTC. It codes for CASRVGADNTYNEQFF.